The 4 T cell receptor beta chains listed next were all sequenced from one sample in a study of T cell responses to AZD1222 COVID-19 vaccine. The repertoire was sequenced with immunoSEQ multiplex PCR; TCRdb's copy has only in-frame clones and lacks some. This sample has around 150,000 clones; 92% occur once, and the top ten carry around 1%. The specimen was peripheral blood, collected 28 days after the second AZD1222 dose. These receptors were collected from an adult who received the AZD1222 COVID-19 vaccine.

The chain employs TRBV27 and TRBJ1-3, with a possible D match to TRBD1 (6 bases). The V gene's germline CDR1 is MNHEY and CDR2 SMNVEV (reference sequence). Trimming removed 8 bases at V and 0 bases at J, with 11 bases between. The CDR3 extends over 14 amino acids. The CDR3 loop reads CASGLTGSGNTIYF. Here the CDR3 DNA reads TGTGCCAGCGGACTGACAGGCTCTGGAAACACCATATATTTT.

In this sample, this clone turned up a few times. J is TRBJ1-1 and V is TRBV10-3; no definite D call. Germline CDR1 is ENHRY and CDR2 is SYGVKD. Trimming stripped 3 bases from V and 1 base from J, with 3 bases between. The CDR3 runs 12 residues. CDR3 amino acids: CAISDRNTEAFF. Here the CDR3 DNA reads TGTGCCATCAGTGACAGGAACACTGAAGCTTTCTTT.

The chain links TRBV18 to TRBJ1-2; unclear D gene. V gave up 0 bases and J gave up 7 bases, with 24 bases separating them. Germline assignment: CDR1 KGHSH and CDR2 LQKENI. The CDR3 covers 18 residues. In DNA, the CDR3 is TGTGCCAGCTCACCACCCCTGAGTCTCAGAACTCCAGCCGGTGGCTACACCTTC. Its translation: CASSPPLSLRTPAGGYTF.

This sequence joins TRBV5-1 and TRBJ2-7; TRBD1 is a possible D gene (6 bases). The CDR3 runs to 14 residues. The germline gives CDR1 SGHRS, CDR2 YFSETQ. V was trimmed by 3 bases and J by 6 bases, leaving 16 bases between them. The CDR3 DNA reads TGCGCCAGCAGCTCGGACAGCACCTCGGTCGAGCAGTACTTC. Translated: CASSSDSTSVEQYF.